Included here is one TCR beta chain sequence, with context. The antigen is unknown. These data are taken from a study of OX40 agonist ivuxolimab in advanced cancers. Study information: The treatment was a fully human IgG2 OX40 agonist, ivuxolimab. Partial responses, seen in three patients, involved one hepatocellular carcinoma and two cutaneous melanomas.

General study results and limits: Expanded clones were, on average, more numerous in CD8+ T cells than in CD4+. Circulating CD4+ and CD8+ T cells showed clonal expansion by week 6 at 0.1 to 3.0 mg/kg.

Assay: immunoSEQ multiplex PCR; the TCRdb copy retains only in-frame clones and omits some. The profile covers about 32,000 clones, with approximately 89% appearing a single time and about 25% taken by the ten largest. V trimming: 9 bases; J trimming: 4 bases; junction bases outside the gene matches: 4. Germline V CDR1 and CDR2: MNHNS, SASEGT. This CDR3 spans 13 amino acids. The V and J genes are TRBV6-1 and TRBJ1-4; 8 bases match TRBD1. This specimen consisted of CD4+ or CD8+ T cells sorted from blood, obtained in a trial of the OX40 agonist ivuxolimab. This receptor was taken from an adult with an advanced solid tumor such as melanoma, head and neck, liver or kidney cancer. CDR3 loop: CASGQGFNEKLFF. In DNA, the CDR3 is TGTGCCAGTGGACAGGGATTTAATGAAAAACTGTTTTTT.